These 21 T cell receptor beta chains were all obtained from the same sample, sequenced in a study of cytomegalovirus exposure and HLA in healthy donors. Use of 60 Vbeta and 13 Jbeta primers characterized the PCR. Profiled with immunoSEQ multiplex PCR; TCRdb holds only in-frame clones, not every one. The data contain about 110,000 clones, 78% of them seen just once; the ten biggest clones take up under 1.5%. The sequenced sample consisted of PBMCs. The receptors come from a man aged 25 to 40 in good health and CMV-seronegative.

The CDR3 is CASSLFRGIGGKLFF. CDR3 bases: TGTGCCAGCAGTTTATTTCGGGGGATCGGGGGAAAACTGTTTTTT. The V and J genes are TRBV28 and TRBJ1-4, with D possibly being TRBD1 (5 bases). In germline, CDR1 is MDHEN, CDR2 SYDVKM. The V gene lost 1 base and the J gene lost 10 bases, with 16 bases spanning the gap. This CDR3 spans 15 amino acids.

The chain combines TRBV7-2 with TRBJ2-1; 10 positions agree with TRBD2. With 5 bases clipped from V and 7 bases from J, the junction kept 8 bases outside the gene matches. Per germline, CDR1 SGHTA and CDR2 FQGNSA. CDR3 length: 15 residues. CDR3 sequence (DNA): TGTGCCAGCAGCCGGATAGTAGCGGGGGGAAATGAGCAGTTCTTC. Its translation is CASSRIVAGGNEQFF.

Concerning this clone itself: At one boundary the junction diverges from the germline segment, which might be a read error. In DNA, the CDR3 is TGTTCCAGCAGATCAGCGGCCGGGGAGCTGTTTTTT. Translated, it gives CSSRSAAGELFF. The chain recombines TRBV7-9 with TRBJ2-2; D is perhaps TRBD2 (5 bases). The CDR3 is made up of 12 amino acids. Germline V lookup: CDR1 SEHNR, CDR2 FQNEAQ (reference sequence).

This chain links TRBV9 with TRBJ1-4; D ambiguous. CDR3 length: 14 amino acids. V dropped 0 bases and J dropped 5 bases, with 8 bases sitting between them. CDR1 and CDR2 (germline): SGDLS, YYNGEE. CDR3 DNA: TGTGCCAGCAGCGTAGAAGGAGGGAATGAAAAACTGTTTTTT. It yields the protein CASSVEGGNEKLFF.

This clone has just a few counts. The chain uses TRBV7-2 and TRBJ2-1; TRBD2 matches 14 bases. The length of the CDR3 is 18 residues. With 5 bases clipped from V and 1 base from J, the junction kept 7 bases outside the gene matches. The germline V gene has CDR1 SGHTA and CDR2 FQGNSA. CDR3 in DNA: TGTGCCAGCAGCCTCAAGACTAGCGGGGGGGCATCCTACAATGAGCAGTTCTTC. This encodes CASSLKTSGGASYNEQFF. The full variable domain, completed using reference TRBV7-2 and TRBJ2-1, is GAGVSQSPSNKVTEKGKDVELRCDPISGHTALYWYRQSLGQGLEFLIYFQGNSAPDKSGLPSDRFSAERTGGSVSTLTIQRTQQEDSAVYLCASSLKTSGGASYNEQFFGPGTRLTVL.

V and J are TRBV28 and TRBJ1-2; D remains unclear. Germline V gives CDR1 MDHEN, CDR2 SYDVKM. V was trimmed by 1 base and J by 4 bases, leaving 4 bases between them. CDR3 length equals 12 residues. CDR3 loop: CASSLSSYGYTF. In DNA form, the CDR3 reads TGTGCCAGCAGTTTATCCAGCTATGGCTACACCTTC.

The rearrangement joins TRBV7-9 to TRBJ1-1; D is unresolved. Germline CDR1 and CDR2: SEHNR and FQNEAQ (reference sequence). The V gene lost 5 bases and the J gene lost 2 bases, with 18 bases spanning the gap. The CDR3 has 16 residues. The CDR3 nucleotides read TGTGCCAGCAGCGTACGTGGGAGGGAGTTAAACACTGAAGCTTTCTTT. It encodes CASSVRGRELNTEAFF.

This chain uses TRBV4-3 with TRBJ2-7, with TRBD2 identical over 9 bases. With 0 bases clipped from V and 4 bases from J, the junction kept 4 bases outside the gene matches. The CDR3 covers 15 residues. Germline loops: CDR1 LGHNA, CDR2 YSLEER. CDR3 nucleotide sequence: TGCGCCAGCAGCCAAGATGGTCTAGCGGGGTACGAGCAGTACTTC. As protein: CASSQDGLAGYEQYF.

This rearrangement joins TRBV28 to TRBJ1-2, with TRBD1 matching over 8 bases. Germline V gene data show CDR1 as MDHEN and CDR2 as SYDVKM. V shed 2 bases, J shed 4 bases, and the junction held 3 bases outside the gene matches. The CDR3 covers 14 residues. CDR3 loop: CASSLRQGIYGYTF. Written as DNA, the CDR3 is TGTGCCAGCAGTTTACGACAGGGGATCTATGGCTACACCTTC.

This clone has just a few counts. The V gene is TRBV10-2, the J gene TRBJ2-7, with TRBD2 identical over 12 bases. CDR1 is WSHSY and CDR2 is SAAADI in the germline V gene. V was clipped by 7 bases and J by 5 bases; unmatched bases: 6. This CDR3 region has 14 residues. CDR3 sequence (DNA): TGCGCCAGCACCCTCCCTAGCGGGGGGGACGAGCAGTACTTC. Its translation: CASTLPSGGDEQYF.

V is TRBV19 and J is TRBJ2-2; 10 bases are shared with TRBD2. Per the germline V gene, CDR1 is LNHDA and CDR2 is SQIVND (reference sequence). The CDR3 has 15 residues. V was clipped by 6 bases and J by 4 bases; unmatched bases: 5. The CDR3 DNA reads TGTGCCAGTAGGACTGCTAGCGGGAGCACCGGGGAGCTGTTTTTT. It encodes CASRTASGSTGELFF.

CDR3 loop: CAITSGGGYGYTF. The CDR3 DNA is TGTGCCATCACATCAGGGGGCGGCTATGGCTACACCTTC. The gene calls are TRBV10-3 and TRBJ1-2; TRBD1 matches at 8 bases. This CDR3 has 13 residues. The V gene's germline CDR1 is ENHRY and CDR2 SYGVKD. The junction had 5 bases not matched to a gene; V was cut back by 7 bases and J by 4 bases.

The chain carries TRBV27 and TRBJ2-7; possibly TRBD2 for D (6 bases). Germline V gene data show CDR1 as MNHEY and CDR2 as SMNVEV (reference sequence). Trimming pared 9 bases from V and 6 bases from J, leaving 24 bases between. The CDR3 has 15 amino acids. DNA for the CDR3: TGTGCCAGTTCATCTGGGATGCAGGGAGGCCTCGAGCAGTACTTC. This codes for CASSSGMQGGLEQYF.

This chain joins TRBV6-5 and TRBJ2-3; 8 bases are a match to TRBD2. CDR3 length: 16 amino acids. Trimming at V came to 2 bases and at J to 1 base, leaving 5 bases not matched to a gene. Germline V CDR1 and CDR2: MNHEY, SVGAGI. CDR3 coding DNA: TGTGCCAGCAGTTACGATAGCGGGGTCCGCACAGATACGCAGTATTTT. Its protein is CASSYDSGVRTDTQYF.

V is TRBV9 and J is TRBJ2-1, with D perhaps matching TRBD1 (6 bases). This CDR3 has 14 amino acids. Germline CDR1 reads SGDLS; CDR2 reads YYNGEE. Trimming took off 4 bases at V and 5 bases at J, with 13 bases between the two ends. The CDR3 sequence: CASSFEDRHNEQFF. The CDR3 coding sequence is TGTGCCAGCAGCTTCGAGGACAGACACAATGAGCAGTTCTTC.

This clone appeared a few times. The CDR3 region is CAWRKTGSSYNEQFF. CDR3 in DNA: TGTGCCTGGAGAAAAACAGGGAGCTCCTACAATGAGCAGTTCTTC. The chain is built from TRBV30 and TRBJ2-1, with D perhaps matching TRBD1 (6 bases). Per the germline V gene, CDR1 is GTSNPN and CDR2 is SVGIG (reference sequence). The CDR3 is 15 amino acids. V was clipped by 3 bases and J by 0 bases, with 12 bases between them.

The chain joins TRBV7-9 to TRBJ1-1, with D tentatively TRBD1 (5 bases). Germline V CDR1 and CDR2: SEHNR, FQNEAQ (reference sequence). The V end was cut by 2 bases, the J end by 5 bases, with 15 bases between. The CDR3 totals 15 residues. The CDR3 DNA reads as TGTGCCAGCAGCTTAAATCAGGGATCCCGGACTGAAGCTTTCTTT. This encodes CASSLNQGSRTEAFF.

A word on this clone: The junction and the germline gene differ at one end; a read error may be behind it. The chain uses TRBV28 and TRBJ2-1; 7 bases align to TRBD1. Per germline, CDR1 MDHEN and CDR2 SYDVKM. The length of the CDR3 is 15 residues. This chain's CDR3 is CVSSFRQGPYNEQFF. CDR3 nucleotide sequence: TGTGTCAGCAGTTTCCGACAGGGACCCTACAATGAGCAGTTCTTC.

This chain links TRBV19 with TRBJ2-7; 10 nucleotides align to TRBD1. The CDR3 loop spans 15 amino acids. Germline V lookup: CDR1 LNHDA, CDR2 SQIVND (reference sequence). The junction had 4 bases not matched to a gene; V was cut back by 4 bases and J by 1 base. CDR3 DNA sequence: TGTGCCAGTAGTACGCCGGGACAGGGGTCCTACGAGCAGTACTTC. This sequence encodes CASSTPGQGSYEQYF.

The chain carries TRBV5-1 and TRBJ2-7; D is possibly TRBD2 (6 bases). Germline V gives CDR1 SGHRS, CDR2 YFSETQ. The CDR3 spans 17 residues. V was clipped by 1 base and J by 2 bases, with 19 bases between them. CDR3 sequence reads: CASSLRSRSSGTYEQYF. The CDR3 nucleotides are TGCGCCAGCAGCTTGAGGAGTAGAAGTAGCGGAACCTACGAGCAGTACTTC.

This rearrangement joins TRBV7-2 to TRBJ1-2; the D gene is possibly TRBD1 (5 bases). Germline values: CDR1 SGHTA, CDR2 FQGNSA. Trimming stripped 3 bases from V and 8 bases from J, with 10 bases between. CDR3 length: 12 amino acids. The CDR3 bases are TGTGCCAGCAGCTTCCGCGGGGGGGGCTACACCTTC. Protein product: CASSFRGGGYTF.